A single sample is the source of the 28 T cell receptor beta chains below, sequenced in a study of vaccination and CD4 T cells after COVID-19. Their specific antigens are unknown. This sample's treatment: approximately nine-day PBMC culture with coronavirus spike peptide pools or control peptides (ViraFEST assay). Cultured CD4+ T-cell DNA underwent Oncomine TCR Beta short-read sequencing. TCRdb re-analysed the PCR reads in MiXCR, keeping a single row per CDR3 protein. The sample includes around 20,000 distinct CDR3 sequences, about 50% seen only once; the top ten take roughly 13%. Sequencing used cultured CD4+ T cells from blood. The receptors were gathered from a human donor with COVID-19.

The V and J genes are TRBV30 and TRBJ1-1; D not resolved. This CDR3 is 15 amino acids long. Between the trimmed V and J ends, which lost 0 bases and 0 bases, there was a span of 11 bases. Germline V gene sequence: CDR1 GTSNPN, CDR2 SVGIG (reference sequence). The chain's CDR3 is CAWSVRRTMNTEAFF. CDR3 sequence (DNA): TGTGCCTGGAGTGTACGGAGGACCATGAACACTGAAGCTTTCTTT.

V gene TRBV19 combines with J gene TRBJ1-2; D gene ambiguous. The CDR3 covers 15 residues. V was cut by 7 bases and J by 0 bases, with 15 bases left in between. From germline, CDR1 is LNHDA and CDR2 SQIVND (reference sequence). The CDR3 DNA reads as TGTGCCAGTAATGTTCGGGGTGCCCCTAACTATGGCTACACCTTC. It translates to CASNVRGAPNYGYTF. The complete variable domain, with remaining parts taken from reference TRBV19 and TRBJ1-2, reads DGGITQSPKYLFRKEGQNVTLSCEQNLNHDAMYWYRQDPGQGLRLIYYSQIVNDFQKGDIAEGYSVSREKKESFPLTVTSAQKNPTAFYLCASNVRGAPNYGYTFGSGTRLTVV.

This clonotype has a handful of counts. The chain couples TRBV11-3 to TRBJ2-1; D might be TRBD2 (5 bases). CDR3 length: 16 amino acids. Trimming took 1 base from V and 4 from J, leaving 14 bases between them. Germline V gives CDR1 SGHNT, CDR2 YENEEA. The CDR3 DNA follows: TGTGCCAGCAGCTTAGTCTCGGGGATACTATACAATGAGCAGTTCTTC. The encoded protein is CASSLVSGILYNEQFF.

In this sample, this clonotype turned up a few times. The chain joins TRBV7-8 to TRBJ1-2, with TRBD1 matching over 7 bases. The ends lost 4 bases at V and 2 bases at J; junction bases unmatched: 4. There are 14 residues in the CDR3. Germline V gene data show CDR1 as SGHVS and CDR2 as FQNEAQ. The CDR3 nucleotides are TGTGCCAGCAGCTCCCAGACAGGGAACTATGGCTACACCTTC. Translating it yields CASSSQTGNYGYTF.

This clonotype was found a few times. The rearrangement links TRBV7-3 to TRBJ2-7; the match to TRBD2 covers 7 bases. This CDR3 spans 15 amino acids. Germline V lookup: CDR1 SGHTA, CDR2 FQGTGA. After removal of 1 base from V and 0 bases from J, the junction contained 3 bases not matched to a gene. As DNA, the CDR3 is TGTGCCAGCAGCTTAAGGGGGGGGAGCTCCTACGAGCAGTACTTC. It yields the protein CASSLRGGSSYEQYF.

V usage is TRBV6-2 or TRBV6-3 and J usage is TRBJ1-5, with TRBD1 matching 9 bases. The CDR3 runs to 14 residues. The germline V gene has CDR1 MNHEY and CDR2 SVGEGT. With V trimmed by 7 bases and J by 7 bases, 8 bases remained unmatched. CDR3 region: CASTLGQGFQPQHF. For the CDR3, the DNA is TGTGCCAGCACCCTGGGACAGGGTTTCCAGCCCCAGCATTTT.

This clonotype appeared a few times. The chain links TRBV7-2 to TRBJ1-3; D perhaps matches TRBD1 (5 bases). V lost 5 bases, J lost 7 bases, and 15 bases lay in between. Per the germline V gene, CDR1 is SGHTA and CDR2 is FQGNSA. The CDR3 totals 14 residues. The CDR3: CASSRDGPQNTIYF. The CDR3 bases are TGTGCCAGCAGCCGGGACGGGCCGCAGAACACCATATATTTT.

V gene TRBV7-6 combines with J gene TRBJ1-3; D remains unclear. Germline CDR1 is SGHVS and CDR2 is FNYEAQ. There are 16 residues in the CDR3. Deletions cut 5 bases from V and 0 bases from J, with 14 bases between. DNA for the CDR3: TGTGCCAGCAGCCCTCGGGCGGGGTACTCTGGAAACACCATATATTTT. Residues: CASSPRAGYSGNTIYF.

The sample holds one count of this clonotype. Relative to the germline gene, one junction end is altered; a read error may explain this. The rearrangement links TRBV5-5 to TRBJ2-7; TRBD1 or TRBD2 may be the D gene (5 bases each). This CDR3 comprises 13 residues. Germline V CDR1 and CDR2: SGHKS, YYEKEE (reference sequence). The CDR3 nucleotides read TGTGCGAGCAGCTCCCGGGGCATTTACGAGCAGTACTTC. This translates into CASSSRGIYEQYF.

The rearrangement joins TRBV19 to TRBJ2-1, with D possibly matching TRBD2 (5 bases). V was cut by 4 bases and J by 0 bases, with 13 bases left in between. The CDR3 spans 16 residues. CDR1 and CDR2 (germline): LNHDA, SQIVND (reference sequence). The DNA for the CDR3 is TGTGCCAGTAGTACCCAACTAGGGAGCTCCTACAATGAGCAGTTCTTC. Amino acid sequence: CASSTQLGSSYNEQFF.

By sample share, this clonotype is large. The chain is built from TRBV10-3 and TRBJ1-6; possibly TRBD1 for D (6 bases). Trimming shortened V by 5 bases and J by 4 bases, and 12 bases separated the two germline ends. The CDR3 is made up of 15 amino acids. The germline V gene has CDR1 ENHRY and CDR2 SYGVKD. The CDR3 loop is CAISRETGYNSPLHF. The CDR3 nucleotides read TGTGCCATCAGTCGGGAGACAGGATATAATTCACCCCTCCACTTT.

The rearrangement links TRBV20-1 to TRBJ1-2; the match to TRBD1 covers 7 bases. This CDR3 comprises 14 residues. Trimming removed 3 bases from V and 4 bases from J; junction bases left unmatched: 8. The germline gives CDR1 DFQATT, CDR2 SNEGSKA (reference sequence). Here the CDR3 DNA reads TGCAGTGCTAGGGCACGTACAGGGGTCTATGGCTACACCTTC. It is translated as CSARARTGVYGYTF.

The J gene is TRBJ1-6, the V gene TRBV27; D is perhaps TRBD1 (5 bases). CDR1 MNHEY and CDR2 SMNVEV come from the germline V gene (reference sequence). This CDR3 region has 15 residues. The V gene lost 5 bases and the J gene lost 4 bases, with 12 bases spanning the gap. CDR3 DNA: TGTGCCAGCAGTCTCGGGACTTCTTATAATTCACCCCTCCACTTT. It yields the protein CASSLGTSYNSPLHF.

The genes are TRBV15 and TRBJ1-1; D not resolved. V lost 0 bases and J 13 bases, leaving 15 bases between the germline ends. This CDR3 contains 13 residues. Germline V gives CDR1 LNHNV, CDR2 YYDKDF (reference sequence). The CDR3 loop reads CATSRDRLGMRFF. CDR3 DNA sequence: TGTGCCACCAGCAGAGATAGGCTGGGTATGCGTTTCTTT.

V is TRBV7-9 and J is TRBJ1-4, with a possible D match to TRBD1 (6 bases). The CDR3 is 14 residues long. Trimming cost V 6 bases and J 8 bases, with 16 bases left between them. Germline V gene sequence: CDR1 SEHNR, CDR2 FQNEAQ (reference sequence). The CDR3 protein is CASSQMSGAEKLFF. The CDR3 DNA follows: TGTGCCAGCAGTCAGATGTCGGGGGCCGAAAAACTGTTTTTT. Based on the CDR3 plus reference TRBV7-9 and TRBJ1-4, the full variable domain is DTGVSQNPRHKITKRGQNVTFRCDPISEHNRLYWYRQTLGQGPEFLTYFQNEAQLEKSRLLSDRFSAERPKGSFSTLEIQRTEQGDSAMYLCASSQMSGAEKLFFGSGTQLSVL.

The rearrangement joins TRBV19 to TRBJ1-4, with D unresolved. The CDR3 has 11 amino acids. Germline CDR1 is LNHDA and CDR2 is SQIVND (reference sequence). Between the trimmed V and J ends, which lost 7 bases and 5 bases, there was a span of 5 bases. CDR3 nucleotides: TGTGCCAGTACGGAGAATGAAAAACTGTTTTTT. Amino acids: CASTENEKLFF.

This clonotype was picked up a small number of times. The chain carries TRBV10-3 and TRBJ1-5, with unresolved D. The CDR3 is made up of 13 amino acids. Deletions cut 2 bases from V and 9 bases from J, with 11 bases between. CDR1 is ENHRY, CDR2 SYGVKD, per germline. Here the CDR3 reads CAISELLDGPQHF. CDR3 nucleotides: TGTGCCATCAGTGAGCTTCTGGATGGGCCCCAGCATTTT.

This clonotype came up once. The chain uses TRBV7-2 and TRBJ2-2; D possibly matches TRBD1 or TRBD2 (6 bases each). Trimming left V 8 bases short and J 6 bases short, with 19 bases between. This CDR3 spans 15 amino acids. Germline V gene lookup returns CDR1 SGHTA and CDR2 FQGNSA. CDR3 residues: CASRGLGGGSGELFF. CDR3 nucleotide sequence: TGTGCCAGCCGAGGCCTGGGGGGCGGGTCCGGGGAGCTGTTTTTT.

This chain connects TRBV5-1 to TRBJ2-5, with a tentative D call TRBD2 (5 bases). V lost 0 bases and J 5 bases, leaving 11 bases between the germline ends. The germline V gene has CDR1 SGHRS and CDR2 YFSETQ. The CDR3 runs 14 residues. This CDR3 reads CASSLDRGVETQYF. As DNA, the CDR3 is TGCGCCAGCAGCTTGGATCGGGGAGTGGAGACCCAGTACTTC.

This clonotype has a single count. The V and J genes are TRBV5-1 and TRBJ1-2, with a possible D match to TRBD1 (5 bases). The V end was cut by 0 bases, the J end by 7 bases, with 10 bases between. Germline CDR1 SGHRS, CDR2 YFSETQ. This CDR3 spans 13 amino acids. The CDR3 loop is CASSLDGAGGYTF. The CDR3 bases are TGCGCCAGCAGCTTGGACGGGGCGGGTGGCTACACCTTC.

This clonotype came up a few times. The J gene is TRBJ1-1, the V gene TRBV6-2 or TRBV6-3; 7 nucleotides agree with TRBD1. J was trimmed by 11 bases and V by 0 bases; bases with no gene match: 12. The CDR3 spans 15 residues. Germline CDR1 is MNHEY and CDR2 is SVGEGT. CDR3 region: CASSYSRGQGIRAFF. The CDR3 nucleotides are TGTGCCAGCAGTTACTCTAGGGGGCAAGGAATAAGGGCTTTCTTT.

V is TRBV5-1 and J is TRBJ2-1; TRBD2 matches 10 bases. J lost 2 bases, V lost 0 bases, and 5 bases had no gene match. The length of the CDR3 is 17 residues. CDR1 is SGHRS, CDR2 YFSETQ, per germline. This CDR3 reads CASSLGRTSGTYNEQFF. The CDR3, as DNA: TGCGCCAGCAGCTTGGGACGGACTAGCGGTACCTACAATGAGCAGTTCTTC.

The rearrangement joins TRBV7-8 to TRBJ1-3; D possibly corresponds to TRBD1 (6 bases). With 5 bases removed from V and 2 bases from J, the gap between germline ends came to 16 bases. The CDR3 covers 16 residues. CDR1 and CDR2 (germline): SGHVS, FQNEAQ. CDR3 coding DNA: TGTGCCAGCAGCCCCAACGGGAGGGGGGCTGGAAACACCATATATTTT. Translated: CASSPNGRGAGNTIYF. Together with reference TRBV7-8 and TRBJ1-3, the CDR3 gives the full variable domain: GAGVSQSPRYKVAKRGQDVALRCDPISGHVSLFWYQQALGQGPEFLTYFQNEAQLDKSGLPSDRFFAERPEGSVSTLKIQRTQQEDSAVYLCASSPNGRGAGNTIYFGEGSWLTVV.

The chain links TRBV5-4 to TRBJ2-1, with a tentative D call TRBD2 (5 bases). Germline V gene lookup returns CDR1 SGHNT and CDR2 YYREEE (reference sequence). CDR3 size: 15 residues. The germline V and J ends were trimmed by 4 bases and 2 bases, with 13 bases remaining between them. CDR3 in amino acids: CASSPGARAYNEQFF. The CDR3, as DNA: TGTGCCAGCAGCCCTGGCGCGCGGGCCTACAATGAGCAGTTCTTC.

This clonotype was found once. The chain combines TRBV5-1 with TRBJ2-1, with 16 nucleotides matching TRBD2. CDR1 is SGHRS, CDR2 YFSETQ, per germline. There are 19 residues in the CDR3. V lost 5 bases and J lost 3; bases outside the gene matches: 11. CDR3: CASSSRSGLAGGGYNEQFF. The CDR3 region has the DNA TGCGCCAGCAGTTCAAGATCGGGACTAGCGGGGGGGGGCTACAATGAGCAGTTCTTC.

The chain uses TRBV27 and TRBJ2-5; 7 bases fit TRBD2. CDR1 and CDR2 (germline): MNHEY, SMNVEV (reference sequence). The CDR3 is made up of 15 amino acids. The junction had 6 bases not matched to a gene; V was cut back by 0 bases and J by 5 bases. This chain's CDR3 is CASSLSVRGLETQYF. Written as DNA, the CDR3 is TGTGCCAGCAGTTTATCTGTGCGGGGGTTGGAGACCCAGTACTTC.

The chain combines TRBV27 with TRBJ2-7, with unresolved D. CDR1 and CDR2 (germline): MNHEY, SMNVEV (reference sequence). V was shortened by 4 bases and J by 1 base, with 11 bases between the two germline ends. The CDR3 has 14 residues. CDR3 sequence reads: CASSSPPRSYEQYF. The CDR3 DNA sequence: TGTGCCAGCAGTTCACCACCGAGGTCCTACGAGCAGTACTTC.

The CDR3 reads CARCTYEETQYF. CDR3 sequence (DNA): TGCGCCAGATGTACGTACGAAGAGACCCAGTACTTC. The V call is TRBV10-1, the J call TRBJ2-5; D is ambiguous. With 9 bases removed from V and 3 bases from J, the gap between germline ends came to 11 bases. The germline gives CDR1 WNHNN, CDR2 SYGVQD (reference sequence). The CDR3 extends over 12 amino acids.